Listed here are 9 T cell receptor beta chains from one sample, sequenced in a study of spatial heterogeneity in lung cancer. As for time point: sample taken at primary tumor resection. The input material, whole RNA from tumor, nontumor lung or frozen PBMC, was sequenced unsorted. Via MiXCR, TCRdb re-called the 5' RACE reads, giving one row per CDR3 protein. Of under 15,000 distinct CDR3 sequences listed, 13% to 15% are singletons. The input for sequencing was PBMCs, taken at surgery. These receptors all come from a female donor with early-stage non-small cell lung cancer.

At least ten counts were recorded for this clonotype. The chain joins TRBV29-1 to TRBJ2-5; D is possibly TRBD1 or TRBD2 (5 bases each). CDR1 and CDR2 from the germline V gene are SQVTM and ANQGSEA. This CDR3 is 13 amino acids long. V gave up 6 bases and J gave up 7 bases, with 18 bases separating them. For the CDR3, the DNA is TGCAGCGTCCGGGACGCAGCCGCGGGGACCCAGTACTTC. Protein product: CSVRDAAAGTQYF.

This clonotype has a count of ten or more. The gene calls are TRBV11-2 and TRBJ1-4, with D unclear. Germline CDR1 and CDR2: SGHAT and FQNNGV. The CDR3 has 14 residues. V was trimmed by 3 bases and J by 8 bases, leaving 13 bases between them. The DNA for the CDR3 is TGTGCCAGCAGCTTTGCGTTTTCCAGAGAAAAACTGTTTTTT. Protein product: CASSFAFSREKLFF.

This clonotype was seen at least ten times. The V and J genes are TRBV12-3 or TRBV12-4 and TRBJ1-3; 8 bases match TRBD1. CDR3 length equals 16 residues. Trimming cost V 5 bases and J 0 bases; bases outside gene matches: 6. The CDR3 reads CASSVDRGSSGNTIYF. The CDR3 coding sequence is TGTGCCAGCAGTGTAGACAGGGGAAGCTCTGGAAACACCATATATTTT.

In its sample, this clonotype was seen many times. The chain's CDR3 is CASSRDTYTGELFF. The CDR3, as DNA: TGTGCCAGCAGCCGAGACACTTACACCGGGGAGCTGTTTTTT. The V and J genes are TRBV3-1 and TRBJ2-2; D is unclear. V dropped 4 bases and J dropped 3 bases, with 9 bases sitting between them. CDR1 and CDR2 (germline): LGHDT, YNNKEL (reference sequence). The CDR3 has 14 amino acids. The variable domain in full, with the rest retrieved from reference TRBV3-1 and TRBJ2-2, is DTAVSQTPKYLVTQMGNDKSIKCEQNLGHDTMYWYKQDSKKFLKIMFSYNNKELIINETVPNRFSPKSPDKAHLNLHINSLELGDSAVYFCASSRDTYTGELFFGEGSRLTVL.

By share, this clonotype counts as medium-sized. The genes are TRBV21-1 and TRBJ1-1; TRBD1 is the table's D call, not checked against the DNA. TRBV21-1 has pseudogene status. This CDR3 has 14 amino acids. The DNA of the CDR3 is TGTGCCAGCAGCAAAGTCCAGGGGTGCACTGAAGCTTTCTTT. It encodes CASSKVQGCTEAFF.

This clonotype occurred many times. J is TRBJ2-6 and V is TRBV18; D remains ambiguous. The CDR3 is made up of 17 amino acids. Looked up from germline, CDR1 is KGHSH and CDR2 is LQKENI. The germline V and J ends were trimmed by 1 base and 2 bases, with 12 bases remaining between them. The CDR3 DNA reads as TGTGCCAGCTCACCACAGATGGAGACGGCTGGGGCCAACGTCCTGACTTTC. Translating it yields CASSPQMETAGANVLTF.

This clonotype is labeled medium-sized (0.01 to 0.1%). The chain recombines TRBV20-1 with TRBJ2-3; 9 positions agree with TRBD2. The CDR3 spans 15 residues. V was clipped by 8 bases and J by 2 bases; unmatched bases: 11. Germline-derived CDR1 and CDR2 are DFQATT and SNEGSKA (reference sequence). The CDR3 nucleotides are TGCAGTACTAATCCTAGCGGGGCCCACACAGATACGCAGTATTTT. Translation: CSTNPSGAHTDTQYF.

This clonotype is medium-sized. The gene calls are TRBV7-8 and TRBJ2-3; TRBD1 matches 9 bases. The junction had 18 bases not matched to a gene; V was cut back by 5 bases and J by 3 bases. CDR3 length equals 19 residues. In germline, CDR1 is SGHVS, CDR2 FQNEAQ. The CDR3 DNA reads TGTGCCAGCAGCACTCCCCTTTTGCTGGGACAGGGACAAACAGATACGCAGTATTTT. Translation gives CASSTPLLLGQGQTDTQYF.

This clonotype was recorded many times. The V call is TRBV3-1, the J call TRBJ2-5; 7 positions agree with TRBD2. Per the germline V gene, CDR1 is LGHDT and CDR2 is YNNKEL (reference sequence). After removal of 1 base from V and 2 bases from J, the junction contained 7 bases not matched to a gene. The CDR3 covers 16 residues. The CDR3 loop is CASSQGGASGQETQYF. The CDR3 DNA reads TGTGCCAGCAGCCAAGGGGGCGCTAGCGGACAAGAGACCCAGTACTTC.